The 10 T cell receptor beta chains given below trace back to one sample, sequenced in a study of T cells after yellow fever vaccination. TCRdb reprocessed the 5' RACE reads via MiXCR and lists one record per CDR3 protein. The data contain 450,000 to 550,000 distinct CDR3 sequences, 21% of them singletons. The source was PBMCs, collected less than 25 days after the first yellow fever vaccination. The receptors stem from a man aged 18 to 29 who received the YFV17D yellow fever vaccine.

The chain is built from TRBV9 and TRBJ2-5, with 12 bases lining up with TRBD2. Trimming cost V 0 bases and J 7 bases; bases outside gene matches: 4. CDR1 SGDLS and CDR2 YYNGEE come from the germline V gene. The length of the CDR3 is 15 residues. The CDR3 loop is CASSVESSGGGTQYF. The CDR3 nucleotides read TGTGCCAGCAGCGTAGAGTCTAGCGGGGGGGGGACCCAGTACTTC.

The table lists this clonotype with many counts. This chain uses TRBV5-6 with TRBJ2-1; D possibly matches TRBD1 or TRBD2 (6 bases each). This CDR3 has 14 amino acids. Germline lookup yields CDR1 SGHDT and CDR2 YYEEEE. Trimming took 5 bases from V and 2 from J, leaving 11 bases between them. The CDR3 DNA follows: TGTGCCAGCAGTAAGGGGGGCCCCTACAATGAGCAGTTCTTC. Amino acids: CASSKGGPYNEQFF.

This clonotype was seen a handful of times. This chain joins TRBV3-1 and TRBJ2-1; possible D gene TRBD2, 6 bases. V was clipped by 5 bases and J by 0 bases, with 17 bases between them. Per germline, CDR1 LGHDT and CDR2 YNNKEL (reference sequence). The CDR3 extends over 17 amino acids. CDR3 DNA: TGTGCCAGCAGCAAGGATTCCGGGACTCGCTCCTACAATGAGCAGTTCTTC. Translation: CASSKDSGTRSYNEQFF.

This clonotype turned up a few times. CDR3 in amino acids: CASSLRRQGGNTEAFF. The DNA of the CDR3 is TGTGCCAGCAGTTTAAGGAGGCAGGGGGGGAACACTGAAGCTTTCTTT. This rearrangement joins TRBV12-3 or TRBV12-4 to TRBJ1-1, with 7 bases fitting TRBD1. The CDR3 sequence is 16 residues long. V lost 2 bases to trimming and J lost 1 base; unmatched junction nucleotides: 7.

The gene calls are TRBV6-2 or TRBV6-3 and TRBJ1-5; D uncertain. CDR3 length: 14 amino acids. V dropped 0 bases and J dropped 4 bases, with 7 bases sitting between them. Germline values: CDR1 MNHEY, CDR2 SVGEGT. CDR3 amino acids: CASSYSSANQPQHF. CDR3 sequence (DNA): TGTGCCAGCAGTTACTCGAGTGCGAATCAGCCCCAGCATTTT.

CDR3 coding DNA: TGTGCCAGCAGGAGGGTTAGTAATCAGCCCCAGCATTTT. It codes for CASRRVSNQPQHF. The rearrangement links TRBV6-1 to TRBJ1-5; no clear D. Deletions cut 6 bases from V and 4 bases from J, with 10 bases between. This CDR3 spans 13 amino acids. Germline assignment: CDR1 MNHNS and CDR2 SASEGT.

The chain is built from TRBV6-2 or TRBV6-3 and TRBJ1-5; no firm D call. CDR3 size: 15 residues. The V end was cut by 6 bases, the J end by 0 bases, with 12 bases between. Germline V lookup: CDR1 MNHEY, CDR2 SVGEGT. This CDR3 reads CASRQLGVSNQPQHF. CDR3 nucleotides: TGTGCCAGCAGGCAGTTGGGAGTTAGCAATCAGCCCCAGCATTTT.

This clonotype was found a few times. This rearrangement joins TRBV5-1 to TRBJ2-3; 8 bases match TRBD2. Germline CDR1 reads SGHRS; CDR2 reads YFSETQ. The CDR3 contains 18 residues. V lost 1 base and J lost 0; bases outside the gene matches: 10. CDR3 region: CASSLYGGAFSSTDTQYF. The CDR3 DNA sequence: TGCGCCAGCAGCTTGTACGGGGGGGCTTTTTCTAGCACAGATACGCAGTATTTT.

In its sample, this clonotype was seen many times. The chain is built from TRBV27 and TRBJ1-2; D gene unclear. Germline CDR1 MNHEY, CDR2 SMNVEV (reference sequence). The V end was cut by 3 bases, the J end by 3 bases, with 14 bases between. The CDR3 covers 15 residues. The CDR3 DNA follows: TGTGCCAGCAGTTTCGGGATAGGGAACGACTATGGCTACACCTTC. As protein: CASSFGIGNDYGYTF.

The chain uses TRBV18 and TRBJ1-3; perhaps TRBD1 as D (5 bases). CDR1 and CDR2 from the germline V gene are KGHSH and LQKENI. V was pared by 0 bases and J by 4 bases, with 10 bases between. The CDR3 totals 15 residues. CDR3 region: CASSPPRASGNTIYF. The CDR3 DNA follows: TGTGCCAGCTCACCACCCAGGGCATCGGGAAACACCATATATTTT.